The 24 T cell receptor beta chains presented below share a single source sample, sequenced in a study of cytomegalovirus exposure and HLA in healthy donors. Amplification used 60 Vbeta primers and 13 Jbeta primers. TCRdb keeps only in-frame clones here, not all; method: immunoSEQ multiplex PCR. The table records over 110,000 clones, roughly 80% of them present only once. Source material: PBMCs. The receptor set was obtained from a female donor in good health and CMV-seronegative.

This clone was observed a few times. The chain is built from TRBV28 and TRBJ2-2; 7 bases agree with TRBD1. The ends lost 10 bases at V and 4 bases at J; junction bases unmatched: 6. The CDR3 is made up of 13 amino acids. Germline V gene lookup returns CDR1 MDHEN and CDR2 SYDVKM. The CDR3 loop is CATGQVPTGELFF. The CDR3 nucleotides read TGTGCCACCGGACAGGTGCCCACCGGGGAGCTGTTTTTT.

This chain joins TRBV30 and TRBJ2-1, with TRBD2 identical over 8 bases. Losses at the gene ends were 2 bases for V and 5 bases for J; bases not matched to a gene: 17. This CDR3 is built from 18 residues. CDR1 is GTSNPN and CDR2 is SVGIG in the germline V gene (reference sequence). This CDR3 is CAWSPSLFRQRGNNEQFF. The CDR3 coding sequence is TGTGCCTGGAGTCCGTCCCTTTTTAGACAGCGGGGGAACAATGAGCAGTTCTTC. Drawing the rest from reference TRBV30 and TRBJ2-1, the complete variable domain is SQTIHQWPATLVQPVGSPLSLECTVEGTSNPNLYWYRQAAGRGLQLLFYSVGIGQISSEVPQNLSASRPQDRQFILSSKKLLLSDSGFYLCAWSPSLFRQRGNNEQFFGPGTRLTVL.

This rearrangement joins TRBV6-1 to TRBJ2-2, with D perhaps TRBD2 (6 bases). The CDR3 sequence is 15 residues long. Trimming removed 7 bases from V and 7 bases from J, with 19 bases in between. Germline CDR1 is MNHNS and CDR2 is SASEGT. The CDR3, as DNA: TGTGCCAGCACTAACCAGGGACTCCCAGGCGGGGAGCTGTTTTTT. Translated, it gives CASTNQGLPGGELFF.

The V and J genes are TRBV5-4 and TRBJ1-1; 9 nucleotides agree with TRBD1. Germline CDR1 reads SGHNT; CDR2 reads YYREEE (reference sequence). The CDR3 totals 14 residues. J was trimmed by 9 bases and V by 1 base; bases with no gene match: 7. The CDR3 loop reads CASSLLGTGLQAFF. The CDR3 bases are TGTGCCAGCAGCTTGTTAGGGACAGGGCTGCAAGCTTTCTTT.

The chain employs TRBV6-1 and TRBJ1-4; TRBD1 aligns across 10 bases. Germline trimming cut 1 base from V and 10 bases from J; bases unmatched to any gene: 3. Germline values: CDR1 MNHNS, CDR2 SASEGT. This CDR3 has 14 amino acids. CDR3 region: CASSEVGQGGKLFF. The CDR3 coding sequence is TGTGCCAGCAGTGAAGTTGGACAGGGGGGAAAACTGTTTTTT.

The genes are TRBV18 and TRBJ1-2; the match to TRBD1 covers 9 bases. V shed 3 bases, J shed 4 bases, and the junction held 3 bases outside the gene matches. The CDR3 runs to 14 residues. Per the germline V gene, CDR1 is KGHSH and CDR2 is LQKENI. This CDR3 is CASSPGQGTYGYTF. CDR3 sequence (DNA): TGTGCCAGCTCACCCGGACAGGGGACCTATGGCTACACCTTC.

The chain is built from TRBV28 and TRBJ2-2; TRBD2 agrees at 10 bases. Trimming removed 4 bases from V and 1 base from J; junction bases left unmatched: 0. The CDR3 length is 15 residues. Germline loops: CDR1 MDHEN, CDR2 SYDVKM. The CDR3 here is CASSWTSGNTGELFF. DNA for the CDR3: TGTGCCAGCAGTTGGACTAGCGGGAACACCGGGGAGCTGTTTTTT.

The chain links TRBV10-2 to TRBJ2-7; 13 bases map to TRBD2. The CDR3 loop spans 15 amino acids. The germline gives CDR1 WSHSY, CDR2 SAAADI. With V trimmed by 3 bases and J by 6 bases, 5 bases remained unmatched. The CDR3 coding sequence is TGCGCCAGCAGTGAAGGACTAGCGGGAGTTGGCGAGCAGTACTTC. Amino acid sequence: CASSEGLAGVGEQYF.

The V and J genes are TRBV6-1 and TRBJ1-5; D not certain. Germline lookup yields CDR1 MNHNS and CDR2 SASEGT. Deletions cut 2 bases from V and 2 bases from J, with 4 bases between. The CDR3 loop spans 13 amino acids. CDR3 sequence reads: CASSERGNQPQHF. CDR3 in DNA: TGTGCCAGCAGTGAACGGGGCAATCAGCCCCAGCATTTT.

For this clone: A read error may account for a junction end that differs from germline. This chain uses TRBV5-6 with TRBJ1-2; TRBD1 matches at 7 bases. The V gene's germline CDR1 is SGHDT and CDR2 YYEEEE. The CDR3 contains 13 residues. CDR3 in DNA: TGTGCCAGCAGCTTGGCACAGGGGTATGGCTACCCCTTC. It is translated as CASSLAQGYGYPF.

This chain uses TRBV19 with TRBJ1-6, with D tentatively TRBD1 (6 bases). Germline V gene data show CDR1 as LNHDA and CDR2 as SQIVND (reference sequence). The germline V and J ends were trimmed by 7 bases and 7 bases, with 17 bases remaining between them. The CDR3 covers 15 residues. In DNA form, the CDR3 reads TGTGCCAGTAACCTGGGGGGGCTGGAGAATTCACCCCTCCACTTT. Protein product: CASNLGGLENSPLHF.

The rearrangement uses TRBV19 and TRBJ1-4, with no clear D. The CDR3 extends over 16 amino acids. In germline, CDR1 is LNHDA, CDR2 SQIVND (reference sequence). V gave up 6 bases and J gave up 0 bases, with 14 bases separating them. The CDR3 DNA follows: TGTGCCAGTAGCCAACGACATGTTGCAACTAATGAAAAACTGTTTTTT. Amino acid sequence: CASSQRHVATNEKLFF.

V gene TRBV5-4 combines with J gene TRBJ2-5; D is perhaps TRBD1 (6 bases). Germline V gene sequence: CDR1 SGHNT, CDR2 YYREEE (reference sequence). The CDR3 covers 14 residues. The V and J ends lost 4 bases and 5 bases respectively, with 15 bases between them. The CDR3 spells CASSKRTEGETQYF. CDR3 coding DNA: TGTGCCAGCAGCAAGAGGACAGAGGGGGAGACCCAGTACTTC.

The DNA for the CDR3 is TGTGCCTGGACCAGGGGTAATTCACCCCTCCACTTT. Its translation is CAWTRGNSPLHF. V gene TRBV30 combines with J gene TRBJ1-6; TRBD1 is a possible D gene (6 bases). The CDR3 contains 12 residues. Germline CDR1 reads GTSNPN; CDR2 reads SVGIG (reference sequence). The germline V and J ends were trimmed by 4 bases and 6 bases, with 7 bases remaining between them.

The V call is TRBV27, the J call TRBJ2-3; possibly TRBD1 for D (6 bases). The V gene's germline CDR1 is MNHEY and CDR2 SMNVEV (reference sequence). V lost 4 bases, J lost 5 bases, and 22 bases lay in between. The length of the CDR3 is 17 residues. CDR3 bases: TGTGCCAGCAGTTCAAGAGGACAGACCGGCGCCCTAGATACGCAGTATTTT. This encodes CASSSRGQTGALDTQYF.

CDR3 nucleotides: TGCAGTGCTAGAGTAACTGAAGCTTTCTTT. Its protein is CSARVTEAFF. V usage is TRBV20-1 and J usage is TRBJ1-1; D unclear. Germline V gene lookup returns CDR1 DFQATT and CDR2 SNEGSKA (reference sequence). V lost 1 base and J 5 bases, leaving 2 bases between the germline ends. The CDR3 has 10 amino acids.

The chain carries TRBV4-3 and TRBJ1-5, with D possibly TRBD1 on 6 matching bases. The V and J ends lost 2 bases and 0 bases respectively, with 8 bases between them. CDR3 length: 15 amino acids. Per the germline V gene, CDR1 is LGHNA and CDR2 is YSLEER. CDR3 coding DNA: TGCGCCAGCAGCCAACCAGGGGTTAGCAATCAGCCCCAGCATTTT. Amino acids: CASSQPGVSNQPQHF.

The chain links TRBV7-2 to TRBJ2-1; 12 bases are a match to TRBD2. CDR1 and CDR2 (germline): SGHTA, FQGNSA. This CDR3 region has 16 residues. Trimming took 6 bases from V and 11 from J; bases not matched to a gene: 14. The CDR3 region has the DNA TGTGCCAGCAGTACTTCCCTAGCGGGGGGGCCTGATCAGCAGTTCTTC. Translated, it gives CASSTSLAGGPDQQFF.

This sequence joins TRBV29-1 and TRBJ2-3; 7 bases agree with TRBD2. Germline V gene lookup returns CDR1 SQVTM and CDR2 ANQGSEA. This CDR3 has 14 residues. The V gene end was trimmed by 5 bases and the J gene end by 2 bases; junction bases not matched to a gene: 7. CDR3 region: CSVSGKLHTDTQYF. CDR3 nucleotide sequence: TGCAGCGTTAGCGGGAAACTGCACACAGATACGCAGTATTTT.

This clone was counted a few times. The chain combines TRBV19 with TRBJ1-1; possible D gene TRBD1, 6 bases. Trimming pared 3 bases from V and 9 bases from J, leaving 14 bases between. Per germline, CDR1 LNHDA and CDR2 SQIVND (reference sequence). The CDR3 loop spans 13 amino acids. The CDR3 DNA follows: TGTGCCAGTAGTATGTCGGGCGGGGGCCAAGCTTTCTTT. The encoded protein is CASSMSGGGQAFF. Variable domain in full (rest from reference TRBV19 and TRBJ1-1): DGGITQSPKYLFRKEGQNVTLSCEQNLNHDAMYWYRQDPGQGLRLIYYSQIVNDFQKGDIAEGYSVSREKKESFPLTVTSAQKNPTAFYLCASSMSGGGQAFFGQGTRLTVV.

This chain joins TRBV7-7 and TRBJ2-7, with D unclear. Germline CDR1 and CDR2: SSHAT and FNYEAQ (reference sequence). V was trimmed by 5 bases and J by 3 bases, leaving 11 bases between them. This CDR3 has 13 amino acids. The DNA for the CDR3 is TGTGCCAGCAGCCTATTCGCCAACTACGAGCAGTACTTC. This sequence encodes CASSLFANYEQYF.

The gene calls are TRBV28 and TRBJ1-1, with a possible D match to TRBD1 (6 bases). The CDR3 spans 15 residues. Per germline, CDR1 MDHEN and CDR2 SYDVKM. Trimming cost V 2 bases and J 8 bases, with 18 bases left between them. For the CDR3, the DNA is TGTGCCAGCAGTTTAGAGTGGTGGGGGCAGGGCGAAGCTTTCTTT. This gives the protein CASSLEWWGQGEAFF.

The V and J genes are TRBV6-5 and TRBJ1-4, with TRBD1 identical over 8 bases. The CDR3 has 15 amino acids. V lost 6 bases and J lost 2; bases outside the gene matches: 5. Germline-derived CDR1 and CDR2 are MNHEY and SVGAGI. The CDR3 coding sequence is TGTGCCAGCAGCCCCCAGGGGGCGACTAATGAAAAACTGTTTTTT. Its protein product is CASSPQGATNEKLFF.

This clone appeared once. The chain carries TRBV29-1 and TRBJ1-1, with a possible D match to TRBD1 (5 bases). CDR3 length equals 15 residues. CDR1 SQVTM and CDR2 ANQGSEA come from the germline V gene. The V and J ends lost 2 bases and 1 base respectively, with 14 bases between them. The CDR3 sequence is CSVELLVGANTEAFF. The CDR3, as DNA: TGCAGCGTTGAATTGTTGGTAGGGGCGAACACTGAAGCTTTCTTT.